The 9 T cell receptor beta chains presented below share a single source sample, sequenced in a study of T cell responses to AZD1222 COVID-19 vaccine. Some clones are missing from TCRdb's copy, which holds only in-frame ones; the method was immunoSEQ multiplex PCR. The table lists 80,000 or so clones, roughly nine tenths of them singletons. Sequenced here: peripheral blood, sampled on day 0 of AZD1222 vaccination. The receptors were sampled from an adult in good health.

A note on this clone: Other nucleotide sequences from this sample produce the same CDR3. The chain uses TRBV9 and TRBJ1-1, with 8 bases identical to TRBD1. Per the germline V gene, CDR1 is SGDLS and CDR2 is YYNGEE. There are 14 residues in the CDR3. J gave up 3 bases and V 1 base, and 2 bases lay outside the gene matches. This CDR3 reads CASSVLTGDTEAFF. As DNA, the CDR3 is TGTGCCAGCAGCGTATTGACAGGGGACACTGAAGCTTTCTTT.

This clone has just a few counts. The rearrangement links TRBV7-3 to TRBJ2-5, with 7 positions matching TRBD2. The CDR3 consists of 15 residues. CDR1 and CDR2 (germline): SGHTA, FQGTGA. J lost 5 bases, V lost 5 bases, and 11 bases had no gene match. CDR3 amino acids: CASSISTGGRETQYF. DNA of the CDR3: TGTGCCAGCAGCATTTCGACGGGAGGACGGGAGACCCAGTACTTC.

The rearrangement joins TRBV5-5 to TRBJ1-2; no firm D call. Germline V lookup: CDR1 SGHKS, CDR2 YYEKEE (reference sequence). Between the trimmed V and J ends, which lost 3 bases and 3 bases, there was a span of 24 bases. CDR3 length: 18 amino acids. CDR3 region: CASSSDGTTRSGDYGYTF. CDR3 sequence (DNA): TGTGCCAGCAGCTCCGACGGCACCACTCGGTCCGGGGACTATGGCTACACCTTC.

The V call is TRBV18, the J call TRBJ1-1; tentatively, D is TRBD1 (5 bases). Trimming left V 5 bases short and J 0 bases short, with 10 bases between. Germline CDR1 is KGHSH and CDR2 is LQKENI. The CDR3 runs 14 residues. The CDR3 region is CASSGNRLNTEAFF. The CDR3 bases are TGTGCCAGCTCAGGGAACAGGTTGAACACTGAAGCTTTCTTT.

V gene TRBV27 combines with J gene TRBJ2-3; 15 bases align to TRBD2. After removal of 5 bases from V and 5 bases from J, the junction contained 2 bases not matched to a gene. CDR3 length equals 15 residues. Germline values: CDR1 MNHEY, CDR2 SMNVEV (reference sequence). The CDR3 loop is CASSLGLAGGDTQYF. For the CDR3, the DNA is TGTGCCAGCAGTCTGGGACTAGCGGGAGGAGATACGCAGTATTTT.

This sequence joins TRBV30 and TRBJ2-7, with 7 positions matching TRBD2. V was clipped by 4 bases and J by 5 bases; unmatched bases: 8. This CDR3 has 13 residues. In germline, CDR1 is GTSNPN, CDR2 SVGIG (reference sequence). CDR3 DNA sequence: TGTGCCTGGACCGGGACTATCCTAAACGAGCAGTACTTC. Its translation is CAWTGTILNEQYF.

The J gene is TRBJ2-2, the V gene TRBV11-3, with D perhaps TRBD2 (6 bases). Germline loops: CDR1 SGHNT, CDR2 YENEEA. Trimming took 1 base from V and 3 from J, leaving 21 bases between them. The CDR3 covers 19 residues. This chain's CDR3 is CASSLGWQAGTGDTGELFF. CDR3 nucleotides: TGTGCCAGCAGCTTAGGATGGCAAGCGGGCACGGGGGACACCGGGGAGCTGTTTTTT.

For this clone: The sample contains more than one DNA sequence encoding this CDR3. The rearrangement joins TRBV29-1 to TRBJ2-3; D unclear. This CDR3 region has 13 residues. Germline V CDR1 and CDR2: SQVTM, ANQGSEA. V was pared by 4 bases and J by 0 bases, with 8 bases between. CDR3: CSVVGSSTDTQYF. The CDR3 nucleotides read TGCAGCGTTGTAGGCAGTAGCACAGATACGCAGTATTTT.

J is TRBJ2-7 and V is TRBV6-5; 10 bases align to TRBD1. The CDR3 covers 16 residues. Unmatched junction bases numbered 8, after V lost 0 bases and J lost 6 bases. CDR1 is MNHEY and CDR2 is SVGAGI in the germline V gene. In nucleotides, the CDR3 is TGTGCCAGCAGTTACTCGAGGACAGGGGGATATAGCGAGCAGTACTTC. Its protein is CASSYSRTGGYSEQYF.